Only a few counts were recorded for the clone carrying this TCR beta chain. Its cognate antigen is unknown. V dropped 1 base and J dropped 8 bases, with 15 bases sitting between them. Germline CDR1 is SGHNT and CDR2 is YENEEA. CDR3 size: 14 residues. This sample was included in a study of sequential checkpoint blockade in melanoma. Study context: Patients were randomized 1:1 to nivolumab-then-ipilimumab or ipilimumab-then-nivolumab first-line. Both treatment sequences were followed by maintenance nivolumab. After nivolumab or ipilimumab alone, approximately 22 patients had week-13 rebiopsies.

Regarding the study as a whole: Clinical benefit was about 30 times likelier when tumor T-cell fraction and clonality increased.

The treatment was: randomized to nivolumab then ipilimumab (arm A) or the reverse (arm B). TCRdb's table, derived via immunoSEQ multiplex PCR, lists solely in-frame clones and lacks some. The sample consists of around 37,000 clones, more than 25% of them appearing once. The receptor's source is a human donor with melanoma. The specimen comprised tumor tissue (inferred from file names), sampled from a patient given nivolumab and ipilimumab in sequence. The gene calls are TRBV11-3 and TRBJ2-7; TRBD1 might be the D (6 bases). The CDR3 nucleotides read TGTGCCAGCAGCTTAGGTTCCGGGACAAGGAAGCAGTACTTC. It yields the protein CASSLGSGTRKQYF.